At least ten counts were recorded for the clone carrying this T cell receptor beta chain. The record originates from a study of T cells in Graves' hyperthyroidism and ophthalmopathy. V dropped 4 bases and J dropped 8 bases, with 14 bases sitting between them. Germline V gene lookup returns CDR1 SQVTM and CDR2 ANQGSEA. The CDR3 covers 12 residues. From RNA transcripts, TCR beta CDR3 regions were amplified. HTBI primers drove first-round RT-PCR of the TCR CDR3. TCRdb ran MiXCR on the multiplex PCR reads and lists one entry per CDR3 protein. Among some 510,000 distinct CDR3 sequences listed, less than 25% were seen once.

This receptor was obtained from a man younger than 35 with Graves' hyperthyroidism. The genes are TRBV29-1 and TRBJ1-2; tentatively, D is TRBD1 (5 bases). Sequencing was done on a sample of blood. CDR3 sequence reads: CSVGDWDGGYTF. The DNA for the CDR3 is TGCAGCGTTGGGGACTGGGACGGGGGCTACACCTTC.